This T cell receptor beta chain was retrieved from a study of T cell responses to AZD1222 COVID-19 vaccine. To note about this clone: Other DNA sequences of this sample code for an identical CDR3.

This table comes from immunoSEQ multiplex PCR, and its TCRdb copy is limited to in-frame clones, with some not included. The sample shows 85,000 to 110,000 clones, roughly 88% of them seen only once. The starting material was peripheral blood, obtained on day 0 of AZD1222 vaccination. This receptor was identified in an adult in good health.

CDR3 sequence reads: CASSVAPSTDTQYF. The DNA of the CDR3 is TGTGCCAGCAGCGTAGCTCCTTCCACAGATACGCAGTATTTT. The V and J genes are TRBV9 and TRBJ2-3; no definite D call. This CDR3 region has 14 residues. CDR1 is SGDLS, CDR2 YYNGEE, per germline. V lost 0 bases to trimming and J lost 2 bases, with 7 bases between them.